A single sample is the source of the 5 T cell receptor beta chains below, sequenced in a study of blood T cell repertoires in COVID-19. Generated by immunoSEQ multiplex PCR, the TCRdb table keeps only in-frame clones and is missing some. The sample records about 110,000 clones, 65% to 90% being singletons. Sequencing was performed on peripheral blood. All receptors come from a woman aged 60-70 years with acute or convalescent COVID-19.

This sequence joins TRBV24-1 and TRBJ2-7; 8 bases match TRBD1. Germline V gene data show CDR1 as KGHDR and CDR2 as SFDVKD. With 3 bases clipped from V and 2 bases from J, the junction kept 8 bases outside the gene matches. The CDR3 has 16 amino acids. The CDR3 coding sequence is TGTGCCACCAGTGATACCGGTACAGGGGGTGCCTACGAGCAGTACTTC. Its translation: CATSDTGTGGAYEQYF.

This clone appeared once. This sample includes further DNA sequences coding for the same CDR3. This chain uses TRBV7-2 with TRBJ2-5; the D is unclear. The CDR3 is 13 amino acids. Germline CDR1 reads SGHTA; CDR2 reads FQGNSA. The V end lost 1 base, the J end lost 4 bases, and 7 bases lay between the germline ends. The CDR3 sequence is CASSLGQRETQYF. The CDR3 DNA reads as TGTGCCAGCAGCTTAGGACAACGAGAGACCCAGTACTTC.

This clone was recorded once. This chain links TRBV9 with TRBJ1-1; 10 nucleotides line up with TRBD1. V gave up 3 bases and J gave up 4 bases; unmatched junction bases: 6. The CDR3 has 15 amino acids. The germline V gene encodes CDR1 SGDLS and CDR2 YYNGEE. The CDR3 coding sequence is TGTGCCAGCAGCGAGGGGACAGGGGTGGGCACTGAAGCTTTCTTT. Translating it yields CASSEGTGVGTEAFF.

This chain links TRBV6-5 with TRBJ1-1; 7 nucleotides line up with TRBD1. Losses at the gene ends were 7 bases for V and 2 bases for J; bases not matched to a gene: 10. Germline loops: CDR1 MNHEY, CDR2 SVGAGI. The CDR3 has 15 amino acids. CDR3 region: CASKSTGYPNTEAFF. CDR3 coding DNA: TGTGCCAGCAAGTCGACAGGGTACCCAAACACTGAAGCTTTCTTT.

This clone has just one count. The genes are TRBV5-1 and TRBJ2-1; 9 bases align to TRBD1. The trim removed 2 bases at V and 8 bases at J, leaving 11 bases unmatched. This CDR3 contains 16 residues. CDR1 and CDR2 from the germline V gene are SGHRS and YFSETQ. CDR3 amino acids: CASSFSGGQGRDEQFF. CDR3 bases: TGCGCCAGCAGCTTTTCGGGAGGACAGGGGAGGGATGAGCAGTTCTTC.